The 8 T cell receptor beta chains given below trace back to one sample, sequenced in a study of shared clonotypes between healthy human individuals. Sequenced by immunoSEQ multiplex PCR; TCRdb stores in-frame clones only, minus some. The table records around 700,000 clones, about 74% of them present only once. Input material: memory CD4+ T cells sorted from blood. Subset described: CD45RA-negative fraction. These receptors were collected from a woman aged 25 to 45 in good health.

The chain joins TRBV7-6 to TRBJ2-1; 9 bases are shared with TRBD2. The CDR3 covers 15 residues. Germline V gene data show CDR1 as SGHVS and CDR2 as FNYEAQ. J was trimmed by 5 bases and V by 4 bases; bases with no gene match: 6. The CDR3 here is CASSSLAGINNEQFF. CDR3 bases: TGTGCCAGCAGCTCTCTAGCGGGGATAAACAATGAGCAGTTCTTC.

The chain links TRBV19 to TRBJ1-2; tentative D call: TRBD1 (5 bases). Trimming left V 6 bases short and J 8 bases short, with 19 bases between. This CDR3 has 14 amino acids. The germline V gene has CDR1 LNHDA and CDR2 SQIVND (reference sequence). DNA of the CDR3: TGTGCCAGTAGAAACGCAGGGTTTGTTTTCGGCTACACCTTC. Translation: CASRNAGFVFGYTF.

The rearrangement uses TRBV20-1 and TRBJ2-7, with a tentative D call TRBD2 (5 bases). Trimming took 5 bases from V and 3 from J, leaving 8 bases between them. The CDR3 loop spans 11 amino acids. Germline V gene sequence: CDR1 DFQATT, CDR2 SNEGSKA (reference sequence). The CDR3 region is CSAQRYYEQYF. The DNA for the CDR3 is TGCAGTGCTCAGCGGTACTACGAGCAGTACTTC.

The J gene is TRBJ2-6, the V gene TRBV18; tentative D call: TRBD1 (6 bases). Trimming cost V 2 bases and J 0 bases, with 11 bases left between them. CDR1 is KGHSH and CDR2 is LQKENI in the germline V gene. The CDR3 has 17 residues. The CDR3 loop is CASSPREGGSGANVLTF. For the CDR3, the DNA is TGTGCCAGCTCACCAAGAGAAGGGGGCTCTGGGGCCAACGTCCTGACTTTC.

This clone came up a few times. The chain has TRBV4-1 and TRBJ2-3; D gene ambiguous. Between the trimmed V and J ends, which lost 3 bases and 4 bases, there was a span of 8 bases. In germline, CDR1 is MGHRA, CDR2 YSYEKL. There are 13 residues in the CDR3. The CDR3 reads CASSQTPPDTQYF. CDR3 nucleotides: TGCGCCAGCAGCCAGACCCCCCCAGATACGCAGTATTTT.

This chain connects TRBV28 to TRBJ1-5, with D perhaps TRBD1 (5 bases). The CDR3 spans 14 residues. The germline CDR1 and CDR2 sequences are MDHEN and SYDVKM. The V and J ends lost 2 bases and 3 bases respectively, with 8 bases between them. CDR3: CASSLRGFNQPQHF. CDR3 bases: TGTGCCAGCAGTTTACGGGGCTTCAATCAGCCCCAGCATTTT.

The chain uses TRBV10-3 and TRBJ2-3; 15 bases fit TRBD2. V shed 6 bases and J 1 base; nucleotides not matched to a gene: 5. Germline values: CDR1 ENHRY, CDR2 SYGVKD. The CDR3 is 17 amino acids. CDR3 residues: CAISGGLAGGGTDTQYF. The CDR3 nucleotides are TGTGCCATCAGCGGGGGACTAGCGGGAGGCGGCACAGATACGCAGTATTTT.

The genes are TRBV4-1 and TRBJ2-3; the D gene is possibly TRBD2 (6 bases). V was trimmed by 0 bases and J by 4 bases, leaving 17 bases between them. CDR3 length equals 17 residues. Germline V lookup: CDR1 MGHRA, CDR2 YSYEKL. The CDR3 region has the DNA TGCGCCAGCAGCCAAGATTATTTCTCTTCGGGGGCAGATACGCAGTATTTT. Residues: CASSQDYFSSGADTQYF.